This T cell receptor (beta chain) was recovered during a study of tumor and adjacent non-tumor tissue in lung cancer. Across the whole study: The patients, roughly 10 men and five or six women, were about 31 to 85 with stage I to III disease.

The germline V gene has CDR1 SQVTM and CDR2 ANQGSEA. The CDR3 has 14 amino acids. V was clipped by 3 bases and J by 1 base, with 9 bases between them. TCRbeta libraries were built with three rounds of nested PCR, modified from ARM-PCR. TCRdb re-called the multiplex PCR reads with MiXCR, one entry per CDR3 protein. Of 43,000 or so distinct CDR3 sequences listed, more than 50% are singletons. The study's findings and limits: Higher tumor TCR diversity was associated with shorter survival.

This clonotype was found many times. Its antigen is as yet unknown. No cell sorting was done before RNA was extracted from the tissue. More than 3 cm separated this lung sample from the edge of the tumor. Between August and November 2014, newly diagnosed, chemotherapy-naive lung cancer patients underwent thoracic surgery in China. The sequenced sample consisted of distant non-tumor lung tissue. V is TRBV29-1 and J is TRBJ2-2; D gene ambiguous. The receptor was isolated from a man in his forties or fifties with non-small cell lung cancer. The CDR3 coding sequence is TGCAGCGTTGATGCTTCCGGGAACACCGGGGAGCTGTTTTTT. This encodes CSVDASGNTGELFF.